What follows is one T cell receptor beta chain and its context. Its antigen is not yet known. Base qualities were left out, and no much larger clone turns up one base away. Trimming at the junction amounts to 2 bases on V and 0 bases on J, and the germline ends lie 8 bases apart. Measured from the cysteine to the phenylalanine, the CDR3 is 13 residues long. The DNA shown is the 39-base CDR3, in frame from base 1. From the germline V gene (reference sequence), CDR1 is DFQATT and CDR2 is SNEGSKA. This sample was taken from a study of T cell repertoires in cytomegalovirus infection (dated 2019 in TCRdb). About the full investigation: Because public TCR beta signatures pointed to carriage of CMV infection together with the matching HLA type, the HLA type of each donor mattered for the analysis. Broad study findings and their caveats: Cumulative frequency of public TCR beta family members discriminated carriers of CMV infection plus the relevant HLA type in this cohort and an independent approximately 370-donor cohort. The ex vivo response was dominated by HLA-C-restricted CMV-specific TCR beta clonotypes, which also provided the single most frequent clonotype in two of eight donors.

Sequencing was carried out with an Illumina HiSeq 1500. Using fastp trimming at Q25 and MiXCR clonotype assembly, TCRdb reanalyzed the public sequencing data and kept in-frame beta chains. Each record represents a unique CDR3 protein, reported with the most common genes and DNA among its rows. The sample table shows hundreds of thousands of distinct CDR3 sequences, and more than 20% are seen once. The top ten hold roughly 8% of the sample. Specimen: CD8+ T cells from PBMCs. The TCR originated in a human donor in good health (CMV status not recorded). Some clones in this sample may be carry-over from other donors' samples. The chain couples TRBV20-1 to TRBJ2-7, with the identity of the D gene unclear. CDR3 protein: CSARKKSSYEQYF. The DNA sequence is as follows: TGCAGTGCTAGAAAAAAGAGCTCCTACGAGCAGTACTTC.